The 21 T cell receptor beta chains below were found in one sample sequenced in a study of cytomegalovirus exposure and HLA in healthy donors. Amplification used 60 Vbeta primers and 13 Jbeta primers. Profiled with immunoSEQ multiplex PCR; TCRdb holds only in-frame clones, not every one. This sample has about 140,000 clones, with around 73% found just once. Sequencing input: PBMCs. Receptors originate from a human donor in good health.

On this clone itself: Distinct nucleotide sequences in the sample also encode this CDR3. The rearrangement uses TRBV9 and TRBJ2-7, with TRBD1 matching over 10 bases. Germline assignment: CDR1 SGDLS and CDR2 YYNGEE. Germline trimming cut 3 bases from V and 5 bases from J; bases unmatched to any gene: 8. This CDR3 has 15 amino acids. CDR3 coding DNA: TGTGCCAGCAGCGGAGGGACAGGGGCGAGTAACGAGCAGTACTTC. Translating it yields CASSGGTGASNEQYF.

Only one count was recorded for this clone. This rearrangement joins TRBV30 to TRBJ1-1, with D possibly being TRBD1 (6 bases). This CDR3 has 13 residues. Trimming pared 2 bases from V and 6 bases from J, leaving 13 bases between. In germline, CDR1 is GTSNPN, CDR2 SVGIG (reference sequence). The CDR3 sequence: CAWSPDSGAEAFF. The CDR3 bases are TGTGCCTGGAGTCCGGACTCAGGGGCTGAAGCTTTCTTT.

This clone is termed medium-sized. The chain links TRBV7-6 to TRBJ2-3; D ambiguous. Germline CDR1 reads SGHVS; CDR2 reads FNYEAQ. Trimming took 3 bases from V and 2 from J, leaving 15 bases between them. CDR3 length: 16 residues. The CDR3 nucleotides read TGTGCCAGCAGCTTCGTGGGCGAACCTTTCACAGATACGCAGTATTTT. It encodes CASSFVGEPFTDTQYF. The variable domain in full, completed from reference TRBV7-6 and TRBJ2-3, reads GAGVSQSPRYKVTKRGQDVALRCDPISGHVSLYWYRQALGQGPEFLTYFNYEAQQDKSGLPNDRFSAERPEGSISTLTIQRTEQRDSAMYRCASSFVGEPFTDTQYFGPGTRLTVL.

The V call is TRBV7-6, the J call TRBJ2-7; no reliable D call. CDR3 length equals 13 residues. The ends were cut back, 5 bases at V and 2 bases at J, with 10 bases in the middle. The germline V gene encodes CDR1 SGHVS and CDR2 FNYEAQ. The CDR3 DNA sequence: TGTGCCAGCAGCCCAGGTAGTACCTACGAGCAGTACTTC. It yields the protein CASSPGSTYEQYF.

The genes are TRBV5-1 and TRBJ2-7, with D perhaps matching TRBD1 (6 bases). The germline CDR1 and CDR2 sequences are SGHRS and YFSETQ. V was trimmed by 0 bases and J by 5 bases, leaving 15 bases between them. This CDR3 has 15 amino acids. The CDR3 loop is CASSLGAGARDEQYF. CDR3 in DNA: TGCGCCAGCAGCTTGGGTGCAGGGGCGAGGGACGAGCAGTACTTC.

The chain combines TRBV9 with TRBJ1-5; the D is unclear. CDR3 size: 15 residues. The V gene lost 0 bases and the J gene lost 2 bases, with 9 bases spanning the gap. Germline V gives CDR1 SGDLS, CDR2 YYNGEE. CDR3 region: CASSVGIAGNQPQHF. The CDR3 DNA is TGTGCCAGCAGCGTAGGGATAGCTGGCAATCAGCCCCAGCATTTT.

The chain carries TRBV15 and TRBJ1-1; possible D gene TRBD1, 5 bases. V gave up 0 bases and J gave up 5 bases, with 10 bases separating them. Per the germline V gene, CDR1 is LNHNV and CDR2 is YYDKDF (reference sequence). This CDR3 has 14 amino acids. CDR3 protein: CATSRDRARTEAFF. The CDR3 DNA reads TGTGCCACCAGCAGAGACAGGGCAAGAACTGAAGCTTTCTTT.

There are a few counts of this clone. The genes are TRBV27 and TRBJ2-2, with 11 bases lining up with TRBD2. Looked up from germline, CDR1 is MNHEY and CDR2 is SMNVEV (reference sequence). The V and J ends lost 0 bases and 6 bases, in that order; junction bases with no gene match: 0. This CDR3 comprises 15 residues. Here the CDR3 reads CASSLSSGGAGELFF. In nucleotides, the CDR3 is TGTGCCAGCAGTTTATCTAGCGGGGGGGCCGGGGAGCTGTTTTTT.

This clone was seen just once. V is TRBV30 and J is TRBJ1-1; TRBD1 agrees at 9 bases. Germline CDR1 reads GTSNPN; CDR2 reads SVGIG (reference sequence). This CDR3 region has 13 residues. Trimming removed 3 bases from V and 11 bases from J; junction bases left unmatched: 10. This CDR3 reads CAWSPDRGLEAFF. The CDR3, as DNA: TGTGCCTGGAGCCCGGACAGGGGTTTAGAGGCTTTCTTT. Drawing the rest from reference TRBV30 and TRBJ1-1, the complete variable domain is SQTIHQWPATLVQPVGSPLSLECTVEGTSNPNLYWYRQAAGRGLQLLFYSVGIGQISSEVPQNLSASRPQDRQFILSSKKLLLSDSGFYLCAWSPDRGLEAFFGQGTRLTVV.

The V call is TRBV7-8, the J call TRBJ1-2, with a weak D call TRBD1 (6 bases). CDR1 and CDR2 from the germline V gene are SGHVS and FQNEAQ. This CDR3 contains 18 residues. Trimming took 5 bases from V and 4 from J, leaving 26 bases between them. The CDR3 spells CASSVNRDTSVTSYGYTF. CDR3 DNA sequence: TGTGCCAGCAGCGTTAACCGGGACACTTCTGTCACTAGCTATGGCTACACCTTC.

In its sample, this clone was seen a few times. The rearrangement uses TRBV27 and TRBJ2-3; D remains unclear. The CDR3 sequence is 17 residues long. Germline V CDR1 and CDR2: MNHEY, SMNVEV (reference sequence). Trimming took 0 bases from V and 0 from J, leaving 13 bases between them. DNA for the CDR3: TGTGCCAGCAGTTTATCCACAATAGCTAGGAGCACAGATACGCAGTATTTT. Amino acids: CASSLSTIARSTDTQYF.

This chain connects TRBV11-3 to TRBJ2-1; D possibly corresponds to TRBD1 (6 bases). The germline CDR1 and CDR2 sequences are SGHNT and YENEEA. Trimming stripped 5 bases from V and 8 bases from J, with 16 bases between. The CDR3 consists of 14 residues. DNA for the CDR3: TGTGCCAGCAGCGACCAAACAGGGTACCATGAGCAGTTCTTC. Translating it yields CASSDQTGYHEQFF.

J is TRBJ2-7 and V is TRBV2, with a tentative D call TRBD1 (5 bases). Germline CDR1 SNHLY, CDR2 FYNNEI. CDR3 length equals 12 residues. Trimming left V 5 bases short and J 3 bases short, with 8 bases between. The chain's CDR3 is CASSRQSYEQYF. In nucleotides, the CDR3 is TGTGCCAGCAGTCGACAGAGCTACGAGCAGTACTTC.

The chain couples TRBV2 to TRBJ1-6, with 7 bases lining up with TRBD1. V shed 1 base and J 9 bases; nucleotides not matched to a gene: 3. The germline V gene encodes CDR1 SNHLY and CDR2 FYNNEI. This CDR3 region has 14 residues. The CDR3 is CASSEVRGSSPLHF. The CDR3 DNA is TGTGCCAGCAGTGAAGTCAGGGGGAGTTCACCCCTCCACTTT.

The J gene is TRBJ2-7, the V gene TRBV13; D is ambiguous. This CDR3 has 14 residues. Trimming removed 5 bases at V and 1 base at J, with 12 bases between. The V gene's germline CDR1 is PRHDT and CDR2 FYEKMQ (reference sequence). CDR3 protein: CASSLSGGSYEQYF. The CDR3 DNA reads TGTGCCAGCAGCCTCTCGGGTGGATCCTACGAGCAGTACTTC.

This clone has only a few counts. CDR3 sequence: CASMDRGNIQYF. The DNA of the CDR3 is TGTGCCAGTATGGACAGGGGAAACATTCAGTACTTC. This sequence joins TRBV19 and TRBJ2-4; the match to TRBD1 covers 9 bases. Germline CDR1 LNHDA, CDR2 SQIVND (reference sequence). The CDR3 has 12 amino acids. V trimming: 7 bases; J trimming: 6 bases; junction bases outside the gene matches: 1.

The sample holds one count of this clone. The J gene is TRBJ2-3, the V gene TRBV7-8; the match to TRBD1 covers 12 bases. Trimming took 2 bases from V and 6 from J; bases not matched to a gene: 6. Germline V gives CDR1 SGHVS, CDR2 FQNEAQ. This CDR3 comprises 16 residues. The CDR3: CASSLLGTGGADTQYF. The CDR3 nucleotides read TGTGCCAGCAGCTTATTAGGGACAGGGGGCGCCGATACGCAGTATTTT.

The chain employs TRBV30 and TRBJ1-2, with a weak D call TRBD1 (6 bases). Trimming removed 0 bases from V and 8 bases from J, with 10 bases in between. Germline CDR1 reads GTSNPN; CDR2 reads SVGIG (reference sequence). This CDR3 spans 12 amino acids. The CDR3 region has the DNA TGTGCCTGGAGTGTTGGGGGGGGCGGCTACACCTTC. Residues: CAWSVGGGGYTF. The entire variable domain, with the rest obtained from reference TRBV30 and TRBJ1-2, is as follows: SQTIHQWPATLVQPVGSPLSLECTVEGTSNPNLYWYRQAAGRGLQLLFYSVGIGQISSEVPQNLSASRPQDRQFILSSKKLLLSDSGFYLCAWSVGGGGYTFGSGTRLTVV.

The CDR3 DNA reads TGTGCCAGCATCGGGTGGTACAATGAGCAGTTCTTC. Residues: CASIGWYNEQFF. V usage is TRBV28 and J usage is TRBJ2-1; the D is unclear. Germline assignment: CDR1 MDHEN and CDR2 SYDVKM. The V end was cut by 7 bases, the J end by 4 bases, with 8 bases between. This CDR3 spans 12 amino acids.

The chain has TRBV5-4 and TRBJ2-5; 8 positions agree with TRBD2. The ends lost 6 bases at V and 4 bases at J; junction bases unmatched: 5. The CDR3 sequence is 13 residues long. The V gene's germline CDR1 is SGHNT and CDR2 YYREEE (reference sequence). The CDR3 DNA reads TGTGCCAGCAAACAAGCGGGGGTAGAGACCCAGTACTTC. Protein: CASKQAGVETQYF. The full variable domain, with the rest looked up from reference TRBV5-4 and TRBJ2-5, is ETGVTQSPTHLIKTRGQQVTLRCSSQSGHNTVSWYQQALGQGPQFIFQYYREEENGRGNFPPRFSGLQFPNYSSELNVNALELDDSALYLCASKQAGVETQYFGPGTRLLVL.

CDR3 nucleotide sequence: TGTGCCAGCAGTGAATTAGTGGTCTATAGCAATCAGCCCCAGCATTTT. Translation: CASSELVVYSNQPQHF. The chain couples TRBV6-1 to TRBJ1-5, with D uncertain. V was clipped by 2 bases and J by 0 bases, with 11 bases between them. The CDR3 has 16 amino acids. The germline V gene encodes CDR1 MNHNS and CDR2 SASEGT.